This passage covers 21 T cell receptor beta chains from one sample sequenced in a study of T cells in Graves' hyperthyroidism and ophthalmopathy. Using RNA transcripts as the source, TCR beta CDR3 regions were amplified. Initially, a first-round RT-PCR of the TCR CDR3 employed the HTBI primer set. TCRdb called the multiplex PCR reads again in MiXCR, with one record for every CDR3 protein. Seen here are 300,000 to 400,000 distinct CDR3 sequences, approximately 13% observed once, and the top ten hold 9.2%. Input material: blood. These receptors came from a woman in her late teens or twenties with Graves' hyperthyroidism.

This clonotype was recorded at least ten times. V and J are TRBV3-1 and TRBJ2-7; tentative D call: TRBD1 (5 bases). Germline V gene lookup returns CDR1 LGHDT and CDR2 YNNKEL (reference sequence). Between the trimmed V and J ends, which lost 3 bases and 3 bases, there was a span of 9 bases. This CDR3 spans 13 amino acids. The DNA of the CDR3 is TGTGCCAGCAGCCAGGTTGACAGCTACGAGCAGTACTTC. It translates to CASSQVDSYEQYF.

This clonotype showed up many times. The CDR3 coding sequence is TGTGCCTGGAACAGGAACCAGGGGGAGACCCAGTACTTC. This encodes CAWNRNQGETQYF. The genes are TRBV30 and TRBJ2-5; D is perhaps TRBD1 (6 bases). Between the trimmed V and J ends, which lost 4 bases and 5 bases, there was a span of 14 bases. CDR1 and CDR2 from the germline V gene are GTSNPN and SVGIG (reference sequence). The CDR3 is made up of 13 amino acids.

There are many counts of this clonotype. The rearrangement links TRBV12-3 or TRBV12-4 to TRBJ2-7; 11 nucleotides agree with TRBD2. The trim removed 7 bases at V and 2 bases at J, leaving 7 bases unmatched. This CDR3 has 15 amino acids. The CDR3 nucleotides read TGTGCCAGCACCCCGCTAGCGGGAGGCCCCTACGAGCAGTACTTC. Protein: CASTPLAGGPYEQYF.

The chain is built from TRBV20-1 and TRBJ1-6; no reliable D call. Germline V gene data show CDR1 as DFQATT and CDR2 as SNEGSKA (reference sequence). This CDR3 has 15 residues. The ends were cut back, 3 bases at V and 3 bases at J, with 12 bases in the middle. CDR3 protein: CSARLKKSYNSPLHF. The CDR3 DNA is TGCAGTGCTAGGCTGAAAAAAAGCTATAATTCACCCCTCCACTTT.

This chain uses TRBV6-2 or TRBV6-3 with TRBJ2-2, with a weak D call TRBD1 (5 bases). Germline-derived CDR1 and CDR2 are MNHEY and SVGEGT. V was shortened by 2 bases and J by 6 bases, with 10 bases between the two germline ends. This CDR3 contains 14 residues. The DNA for the CDR3 is TGTGCCAGCAGTTACGGGGCATCCCCCGGGGAGCTGTTTTTT. Translating gives CASSYGASPGELFF.

This clonotype was counted ten times or more. The CDR3 nucleotides read TGCGCCAGCAGCCAAGGAGGGGGTTTCGAGACCCAGTACTTC. This translates into CASSQGGGFETQYF. This rearrangement joins TRBV4-3 to TRBJ2-5; a possible D gene is TRBD1 (6 bases). Germline CDR1 and CDR2: LGHNA and YSLEER. V was pared by 1 base and J by 5 bases, with 11 bases between. The CDR3 length is 14 residues.

The chain employs TRBV20-1 and TRBJ2-4, with D maybe TRBD1 (5 bases). The CDR3 has 15 residues. The germline V and J ends were trimmed by 2 bases and 0 bases, with 11 bases remaining between them. CDR1 is DFQATT, CDR2 SNEGSKA, per germline (reference sequence). CDR3: CSARLQGLAKNIQYF. As DNA, the CDR3 is TGCAGTGCTAGACTGCAGGGCCTAGCCAAAAACATTCAGTACTTC.

This rearrangement joins TRBV4-1 to TRBJ2-3; D gene ambiguous. V dropped 0 bases and J dropped 0 bases, with 13 bases sitting between them. CDR3 size: 17 residues. From germline, CDR1 is MGHRA and CDR2 YSYEKL. CDR3: CASSQEGTGPSTDTQYF. The DNA of the CDR3 is TGCGCCAGCAGCCAAGAAGGAACCGGGCCTAGCACAGATACGCAGTATTTT.

Ten or more counts support this clonotype. This chain joins TRBV3-1 and TRBJ1-5; the D is unclear. Germline V lookup: CDR1 LGHDT, CDR2 YNNKEL (reference sequence). This CDR3 has 14 residues. Trimming cost V 1 base and J 6 bases, with 10 bases left between them. CDR3 residues: CASSQVEGGQPQHF. The DNA for the CDR3 is TGTGCCAGCAGCCAAGTAGAGGGAGGTCAGCCCCAGCATTTT. The full variable domain, rest sourced from reference TRBV3-1 and TRBJ1-5, is DTAVSQTPKYLVTQMGNDKSIKCEQNLGHDTMYWYKQDSKKFLKIMFSYNNKELIINETVPNRFSPKSPDKAHLNLHINSLELGDSAVYFCASSQVEGGQPQHFGDGTRLSIL.

In this sample, this clonotype turned up many times. J is TRBJ1-6 and V is TRBV28, with D maybe TRBD1 (5 bases). Trimming pared 1 base from V and 8 bases from J, leaving 9 bases between. CDR1 and CDR2 (germline): MDHEN, SYDVKM. This CDR3 has 14 residues. The CDR3 protein is CASSLSRAHSPLHF. Here the CDR3 DNA reads TGTGCCAGCAGTTTATCCAGGGCTCATTCACCCCTCCACTTT.

This clonotype has at least ten counts. The chain joins TRBV2 to TRBJ2-5; 8 bases fit TRBD2. Germline V gene data show CDR1 as SNHLY and CDR2 as FYNNEI. The CDR3 sequence is 15 residues long. Trimming removed 5 bases from V and 5 bases from J; junction bases left unmatched: 10. The CDR3 coding sequence is TGTGCCAGCAGTTCCGCAGCGGGGGTTGTGGAGACCCAGTACTTC. It is translated as CASSSAAGVVETQYF.

This clonotype was recorded at least ten times. V usage is TRBV6-6 and J usage is TRBJ2-1, with TRBD1 identical over 10 bases. Germline loops: CDR1 MNHNY, CDR2 SVGAGI (reference sequence). The CDR3 sequence is 15 residues long. The V gene end was trimmed by 2 bases and the J gene end by 6 bases; junction bases not matched to a gene: 4. CDR3 nucleotide sequence: TGTGCCAGCAGTTACGGGACAGGGGTAGCCAATGAGCAGTTCTTC. Protein product: CASSYGTGVANEQFF.

This clonotype was seen many times. The chain is built from TRBV30 and TRBJ2-7; 7 positions match TRBD1. The CDR3 runs to 14 residues. Germline V gene sequence: CDR1 GTSNPN, CDR2 SVGIG (reference sequence). V was pared by 3 bases and J by 0 bases, with 5 bases of the junction left unmatched. The CDR3 protein is CAWRGTGASYEQYF. As DNA, the CDR3 is TGTGCCTGGAGAGGAACAGGGGCCTCCTACGAGCAGTACTTC.

This clonotype has only a few counts. V and J are TRBV6-5 and TRBJ2-2; D is ambiguous. Looked up from germline, CDR1 is MNHEY and CDR2 is SVGAGI. The CDR3 loop spans 14 amino acids. V was cut by 0 bases and J by 7 bases, with 9 bases left in between. CDR3 DNA sequence: TGTGCCAGCAGTTACTCGCCAATTGGCGGGGAGCTGTTTTTT. This sequence encodes CASSYSPIGGELFF.

This clonotype was seen a few times. The V call is TRBV5-6, the J call TRBJ2-3; 11 bases line up with TRBD2. The trim removed 2 bases at V and 4 bases at J, leaving 9 bases unmatched. Germline CDR1 and CDR2: SGHDT and YYEEEE. The CDR3 runs 17 residues. The CDR3 loop is CASSFNQLAGVADTQYF. For the CDR3, the DNA is TGTGCCAGCAGCTTCAACCAACTAGCGGGAGTAGCAGATACGCAGTATTTT. Complete variable domain (other parts from reference TRBV5-6 and TRBJ2-3): DAGVTQSPTHLIKTRGQQVTLRCSPKSGHDTVSWYQQALGQGPQFIFQYYEEEERQRGNFPDRFSGHQFPNYSSELNVNALLLGDSALYLCASSFNQLAGVADTQYFGPGTRLTVL.

This clonotype was seen more than once but under ten times. For the CDR3, the DNA is TGTGCCAGCAGCTCTCCAGTGAACTATGGCTACACCTTC. Residues: CASSSPVNYGYTF. The chain links TRBV7-9 to TRBJ1-2; D uncertain. Per germline, CDR1 SEHNR and CDR2 FQNEAQ (reference sequence). The germline V and J ends were trimmed by 4 bases and 2 bases, with 8 bases remaining between them. The CDR3 sequence is 13 residues long.

The V and J genes are TRBV19 and TRBJ2-3; 11 nucleotides agree with TRBD2. From germline, CDR1 is LNHDA and CDR2 SQIVND (reference sequence). The CDR3 runs to 16 residues. Trimming took 7 bases from V and 5 from J; bases not matched to a gene: 11. The CDR3 spells CASNPLGLAEQDTQYF. In DNA, the CDR3 is TGTGCCAGTAACCCCCTGGGACTAGCGGAGCAAGATACGCAGTATTTT.

A word on this clonotype: At one end the junction does not follow the germline gene, possibly because of a read error. The rearrangement uses TRBV18 and TRBJ1-1; D is undetermined. The CDR3 has 15 residues. Germline values: CDR1 KGHSH, CDR2 LQKENI. The CDR3 spells CASSPRGRASAEALF. CDR3 nucleotides: TGTGCCAGCTCACCACGAGGAAGGGCGAGTGCTGAAGCTCTCTTT.

The chain combines TRBV6-4 with TRBJ1-6; the match to TRBD1 covers 7 bases. The trim removed 2 bases at V and 10 bases at J, leaving 8 bases unmatched. CDR1 and CDR2 (germline): MRHNA, SNTAGT. There are 15 residues in the CDR3. The CDR3 protein is CASSDTPGQRSPLHF. In DNA form, the CDR3 reads TGTGCCAGCAGTGACACACCGGGACAGAGATCACCCCTCCACTTT.

This clonotype was detected a few times. J is TRBJ2-3 and V is TRBV20-1; the D gene is possibly TRBD2 (7 bases). CDR3 size: 17 residues. The V gene's germline CDR1 is DFQATT and CDR2 SNEGSKA (reference sequence). V lost 5 bases and J 5 bases, leaving 26 bases between the germline ends. CDR3 loop: CSAALRGRAGWEDTQYF. CDR3 sequence (DNA): TGCAGTGCTGCCCTTAGGGGGAGGGCCGGGTGGGAAGATACGCAGTATTTT.

This clonotype has at least ten counts. The gene calls are TRBV3-1 and TRBJ1-4, with D tentatively TRBD1 (5 bases). The V gene lost 0 bases and the J gene lost 3 bases, with 11 bases spanning the gap. This CDR3 is 16 amino acids long. Germline loops: CDR1 LGHDT, CDR2 YNNKEL (reference sequence). In DNA, the CDR3 is TGTGCCAGCAGCCAAGATAGTGGGGCCGCTAATGAAAAACTGTTTTTT. It translates to CASSQDSGAANEKLFF.